This entry is about one T cell receptor beta chain. This CDR3 has 15 residues. CDR1 LNHDA and CDR2 SQIVND come from the germline V gene (reference sequence). Losses at the gene ends were 5 bases for V and 4 bases for J; bases not matched to a gene: 7. Study processing details: The authors estimated nucleated cell counts from reference gene primer amplification. The method was immunoSEQ multiplex PCR; TCRdb's version includes in-frame clones alone and lacks a portion of them. That table is the source of V, J and clone size, and D and trimming were worked out from the DNA. The profile shows 150,000 to 200,000 clones, 65% to 80% of them singletons. The data stem from a study of blood T cell repertoires in COVID-19. Study background: Acute and convalescent COVID-19 samples came from the United States, Italy and Spain. T cells, B-cell-depleted T cells, or PBMCs supplied cDNA or gDNA.

Assignment of participants to cohorts was predicated upon participant-reported clinical history. This rearrangement joins TRBV19 to TRBJ2-3, with 9 bases identical to TRBD2. The sequenced sample consisted of PBMCs or T cells enriched from blood (not recorded which). The sequence was obtained from a woman between 50 and 59 years old with acute COVID-19. CDR3 nucleotide sequence: TGTGCCAGTAGTGGGACGAGCGGGGGGCCAGATACGCAGTATTTT. It yields the protein CASSGTSGGPDTQYF.